This T cell receptor beta chain was observed in a study of T cell responses to AZD1222 COVID-19 vaccine. The V gene's germline CDR1 is LGHDT and CDR2 YNNKEL (reference sequence). With V trimmed by 1 base and J by 2 bases, 16 bases remained unmatched. The CDR3 runs 19 residues. Findings of the study overall: Among those given AZD1222, only five or six were seropositive at baseline. White British ancestry dominated among donors, who included more females, and clonal diversity was possibly underestimated. CD4 TCRs associated with vaccination spanned spike, dominating at 160-218 and 743-854. Unmutated variant regions are reportedly the target of nearly half of TCRs that are spike-specific.

In regard to this clone: Its antigen is still unknown.

Assay: immunoSEQ multiplex PCR; the TCRdb copy retains only in-frame clones and omits some. This sample has about 130,000 clones; about nine tenths occur once, and the top ten carry around 20%. The sequence came from an adult in good health. The chain is built from TRBV3-1 (or the pseudogene TRBV3-2) and TRBJ1-1, with 7 positions matching TRBD1. The input for sequencing was peripheral blood, taken on day 0 of AZD1222 vaccination. This CDR3 is CASSQGRGQGRPLNTEAFF. In DNA form, the CDR3 reads TGTGCCAGCAGCCAAGGGAGGGGGCAGGGGAGGCCCCTCAACACTGAAGCTTTCTTT.